This TCR beta chain was recorded in a study of OX40 agonist ivuxolimab in advanced cancers. At the level of the study: Patients were dosed intravenously with ivuxolimab at 0.01 to 10 mg/kg every 2 weeks.

Some clones are missing from TCRdb's copy, which holds only in-frame ones; the method was immunoSEQ multiplex PCR. The sample shows 9,500 to 13,000 clones, 65% to 85% of them seen only once. This CDR3 spans 16 amino acids. The junction had 6 bases not matched to a gene; V was cut back by 4 bases and J by 1 base. Per the germline V gene, CDR1 is MNHEY and CDR2 is SMNVEV (reference sequence). The material was CD4+ or CD8+ T cells sorted from blood, obtained in a trial of the OX40 agonist ivuxolimab. V is TRBV27 and J is TRBJ2-5, with TRBD2 identical over 10 bases. The receptor was isolated from an adult with an advanced solid tumor such as melanoma, head and neck, liver or kidney cancer. The DNA for the CDR3 is TGTGCCAGCAGTTCCCAGCGGGGGGGACGCCAAGAGACCCAGTACTTC. As protein: CASSSQRGGRQETQYF.